The entry below describes one T cell receptor beta chain. V was pared by 1 base and J by 4 bases, with 19 bases between. This CDR3 is built from 17 residues. Per the germline V gene, CDR1 is SEHNR and CDR2 is FQNEAQ (reference sequence). Produced via immunoSEQ multiplex PCR; TCRdb's table is partial and in-frame only. The sample holds some 150,000 clones; approximately 85% are singletons and the top ten take 8%. The data were taken from a study of T cell responses to AZD1222 COVID-19 vaccine. The rearrangement joins TRBV7-9 to TRBJ2-5; D could derive from TRBD1 or TRBD2 (5 bases each). The receptor comes from an adult in good health. The sample in question was peripheral blood, obtained on day 0 of AZD1222 vaccination. The CDR3 loop reads CASSLGPLGGRVETQYF. CDR3 DNA sequence: TGTGCCAGCAGCTTAGGCCCGCTAGGAGGCAGGGTAGAGACCCAGTACTTC.